These T cell receptor beta chains were read from a single sample in a study of blood T cell repertoires in COVID-19. Data came from immunoSEQ multiplex PCR; TCRdb stores just in-frame clones and leaves some out. This sample yields roughly 200,000 clones, of which approximately 86% are seen a single time; 3.5% to 5.5% belongs to the top ten. The sample consisted of PBMCs or T cells enriched from blood (not recorded which). The receptors derive from a woman between 25 and 40 years old who had been exposed to COVID-19. Each CDR3 is given with its conserved first and last residue. The D gene is left open where the match is weak. For some rows the clone size is stated as once, few or many, or as a class when expanded; others skip it.

-,TRBV3-1/TRBV3-2,-,TRBJ1-3,TGTGCCAGCAGCCCAGGGGCAGAGCTTGGAAACACCATATATTTT,CASSPGAELGNTIYF
TRBD2,TRBV30,-,TRBJ2-3,TGTGCCCTCAGCGGGGGGGCGGGAGATACGCAGTATTTT,CALSGGAGDTQYF
-,TRBV6-2/TRBV6-3,-,TRBJ1-2,TGTGCCAGCAGTTCAATTTTTCAGGGTGACTATGGCTACACCTTC,CASSSIFQGDYGYTF
TRBD1,TRBV5-1,once,TRBJ1-6,TGCGCCAGCAGCTTGGAGGACAGGGCCAGGACACCCCTCCACTTT,CASSLEDRARTPLHF
TRBD1,TRBV10-3,-,TRBJ2-1,TGTGCCGTACGTACACCGGGACAGGGCTTCAATGAGCAGTTCTTC,CAVRTPGQGFNEQFF
TRBD1,TRBV19,-,TRBJ1-5,TGTGCCAGTAGCCCGGACAGGGGGAAGGGTCAGCCCCAGCATTTT,CASSPDRGKGQPQHF
-,TRBV20-1,once,TRBJ2-2,TGCAGTGCTAGTACAGGGAGAAACACCGGGGAGCTGTTTTTT,CSASTGRNTGELFF
TRBD1,TRBV2,-,TRBJ1-5,TGTGCCAGCAGTGAAGTGACAGGGCGGCAGCCCCAGCATTTT,CASSEVTGRQPQHF
-,TRBV4-1,-,TRBJ1-1,TGCGCCAGCAGCCAAGGCTGGAGGCAGCGGAACACTGAAGCTTTCTTT,CASSQGWRQRNTEAFF
-,TRBV6-6,-,TRBJ1-3,TGTGCCACTGCCAGGGATATCGGAAACACCATATATTTT,CATARDIGNTIYF
-,TRBV11-2,once,TRBJ1-5,TGTGCCAGCAGCTTCGGTACTGGCAATCAGCCCCAGCATTTT,CASSFGTGNQPQHF
-,TRBV6-2/TRBV6-3,-,TRBJ2-5,TGTGCCAGCAGTTCCGTGGCGGCCCAGTACTTC,CASSSVAAQYF
TRBD2,TRBV4-1,-,TRBJ2-5,TGCGCCAGCAGCCCGGGACTAGCGGGGGGCCTCCTCTACTTC,CASSPGLAGGLLYF
TRBD2,TRBV11-2,-,TRBJ2-3,TGTGCCAGCAGCTTAGGCACGGGGGGAACAGATACGCAGTATTTT,CASSLGTGGTDTQYF
-,TRBV30,-,TRBJ1-1,TGTGCTCGGGGGGGTGTTCAGAGGAACACTGAAGCTTTCTTT,CARGGVQRNTEAFF
TRBD1,TRBV3-1/TRBV3-2,few,TRBJ1-1,TGTGCCAGCAGCCAAGAAGGTGCAGGGGGCAGGACTGAAGCTTTCTTT,CASSQEGAGGRTEAFF
-,TRBV11-3,-,TRBJ1-4,TGTGCCAGCAGCACCTCCGGGACTTTGAGGGAAAAACTGTTTTTT,CASSTSGTLREKLFF
-,TRBV5-1,-,TRBJ1-6,TGCGCCAGCAGCTTGGCAGGGGAGAGTTCACCCCTCCACTTT,CASSLAGESSPLHF
TRBD1,TRBV11-2,-,TRBJ2-3,TGTGCCAGCAGCTTAGTACCGGACAGGTCAGATACGCAGTATTTT,CASSLVPDRSDTQYF
-,TRBV9,-,TRBJ2-1,TGTGCCAGCAGCATTTCGCAGTACAATGAGCAGTTCTTC,CASSISQYNEQFF
-,TRBV6-5,-,TRBJ1-2,TGTGCCAGCAGTCGAGGGTATGGCTACACCTTC,CASSRGYGYTF
TRBD1,TRBV5-1,-,TRBJ1-2,TGCGCCAGCAGCTCGGGACAGGGTGCGATTCGCGACTATGGCTACACCTTC,CASSSGQGAIRDYGYTF
-,TRBV5-1,-,TRBJ1-2,TGCGCCAGCAGCCCCGACACGAACTATGGCTACACCTTC,CASSPDTNYGYTF
-,TRBV7-3,-,TRBJ2-1,TGTGCCAGCAGCTTTCCGGGTGTAGACAATGAGCAGTTCTTC,CASSFPGVDNEQFF
-,TRBV5-5,-,TRBJ1-6,TGTGCCAGCAGCTCCCAGGACAGCTCCTATAATTCACCCCTCCACTTT,CASSSQDSSYNSPLHF
TRBD1,TRBV5-1,-,TRBJ1-3,TGCGCCAGCAGCTCCGGAGGGCAGGGGGGAGGAAACACCATATATTTT,CASSSGGQGGGNTIYF
TRBD1,TRBV6-5,-,TRBJ1-6,TGTGCCAGCAGTTACTCGCAGACAGGGGACTCACCCCTCCACTTT,CASSYSQTGDSPLHF
-,TRBV28,-,TRBJ1-3,TGTGCCAGCAGCCCTACGGGACACGTTGGAAACACCATATATTTT,CASSPTGHVGNTIYF
TRBD1,TRBV3-1/TRBV3-2,-,TRBJ2-2,TGTGCCAGCAGCCTTCTGACAGGGGGCGGCGGGGAGCTGTTTTTT,CASSLLTGGGGELFF
TRBD2,TRBV6-5,-,TRBJ2-3,TGTGCCAGCAGTTACTACATCGGACTAGCGACAGATACGCAGTATTTT,CASSYYIGLATDTQYF
-,TRBV12-5,few,TRBJ2-7,TGTGCTAGTGGTTTCTCGGCAGGGGCACCCTACGAGCAGTACTTC,CASGFSAGAPYEQYF
-,TRBV20-1,-,TRBJ2-7,TGCAGTGCTAGTATTTCCCGCTACGAGCAGTACTTC,CSASISRYEQYF
TRBD1,TRBV2,-,TRBJ1-2,TGTGCCAGCAGAGGACAGGGCAATGTCGTGAGCTACACCTTC,CASRGQGNVVSYTF